The 26 T cell receptor beta chains listed next were all sequenced from one sample in a study of T cells in Graves' hyperthyroidism and ophthalmopathy. Amplified regions were TCR beta CDR3 sequences from RNA transcripts. Researchers ran a first-round RT-PCR on the TCR CDR3 using the HTBI primer set. In TCRdb, the multiplex PCR reads were re-called with MiXCR into one record per CDR3 protein. The repertoire holds some 570,000 distinct CDR3 sequences, with under 20% as singletons. Sequenced material: blood. Receptors originate from a woman younger than 35 with Graves' ophthalmopathy.

Regarding this clonotype: A read error is possible here, since a much larger clone lies one base away. CDR3 DNA: TGTGCCAGGAGTTCCTGGGACAAGAACACTGAAGCTTTCTTT. Translated, it gives CARSSWDKNTEAFF. This chain uses TRBV30 with TRBJ1-1; D possibly corresponds to TRBD1 (6 bases). The CDR3 spans 14 residues. Germline V gene lookup returns CDR1 GTSNPN and CDR2 SVGIG (reference sequence).

The chain combines TRBV2 with TRBJ1-6; tentative D call: TRBD1 (6 bases). CDR1 is SNHLY and CDR2 is FYNNEI in the germline V gene. The CDR3 length is 15 residues. Trimming removed 7 bases from V and 4 bases from J, with 14 bases in between. Written as DNA, the CDR3 is TGTGCCAGCACCGGGACAACAACTTATAATTCACCCCTCCACTTT. Its protein is CASTGTTTYNSPLHF. The entire variable domain, with the rest obtained from reference TRBV2 and TRBJ1-6, is as follows: EPEVTQTPSHQVTQMGQEVILRCVPISNHLYFYWYRQILGQKVEFLVSFYNNEISEKSEIFDDQFSVERPDGSNFTLKIRSTKLEDSAMYFCASTGTTTYNSPLHFGNGTRLTVT.

The CDR3 sequence: CVPSGGLTTDTQYF. The CDR3 nucleotides are TGTGTCCCCTCGGGAGGTCTAACCACAGATACGCAGTATTTT. This chain links TRBV27 with TRBJ2-3, with 7 bases fitting TRBD2. Per the germline V gene, CDR1 is MNHEY and CDR2 is SMNVEV (reference sequence). This CDR3 is built from 14 residues.

This clonotype has ten or more counts. The chain recombines TRBV3-1 with TRBJ1-2; D is unresolved. CDR3 size: 15 residues. The V end was cut by 1 base, the J end by 1 base, with 10 bases between. Germline V gives CDR1 LGHDT, CDR2 YNNKEL (reference sequence). The CDR3 DNA is TGTGCCAGCAGCCAAGCAGGAAACTTTAACTATGGCTACACCTTC. This sequence encodes CASSQAGNFNYGYTF.

V usage is TRBV29-1 and J usage is TRBJ2-3; the D gene is possibly TRBD1 (6 bases). Looked up from germline, CDR1 is SQVTM and CDR2 is ANQGSEA. CDR3 length: 16 residues. Trimming took 2 bases from V and 1 from J, leaving 16 bases between them. The DNA of the CDR3 is TGCAGCGTTGAACTGTACCGGGCAGGGGGCACAGATACGCAGTATTTT. It is translated as CSVELYRAGGTDTQYF.

This clonotype was counted many times. The J gene is TRBJ1-1, the V gene TRBV9; D is unclear. V was shortened by 0 bases and J by 4 bases, with 7 bases between the two germline ends. The CDR3 length is 13 residues. Germline loops: CDR1 SGDLS, CDR2 YYNGEE. CDR3 bases: TGTGCCAGCAGCGTAGGAGGTACCACTGAAGCTTTCTTT. Translated, it gives CASSVGGTTEAFF. The full variable domain, with the rest looked up from reference TRBV9 and TRBJ1-1, is DSGVTQTPKHLITATGQRVTLRCSPRSGDLSVYWYQQSLDQGLQFLIQYYNGEERAKGNILERFSAQQFPDLHSELNLSSLELGDSALYFCASSVGGTTEAFFGQGTRLTVV.

The CDR3 is CATSLAVARHEQFF. CDR3 in DNA: TGTGCCACCAGTTTGGCCGTGGCTAGGCATGAGCAGTTCTTC. The V call is TRBV15, the J call TRBJ2-1, with D uncertain. This CDR3 has 14 residues. Trimming removed 6 bases at V and 8 bases at J, with 17 bases between. Germline V gene sequence: CDR1 LNHNV, CDR2 YYDKDF (reference sequence).

With respect to this clonotype: This may be a read error: a much more frequent sequence differs by one nucleotide. The chain has TRBV20-1 and TRBJ1-2; D perhaps matches TRBD1 (6 bases). The length of the CDR3 is 12 residues. The germline CDR1 and CDR2 sequences are DFQATT and SNEGSKA (reference sequence). V was shortened by 5 bases and J by 8 bases, with 15 bases between the two germline ends. The CDR3 DNA is TGCAGTGCTCTTGGGGGGCGCGGAGGCTACACCTTC. Amino acid sequence: CSALGGRGGYTF.

Many counts were recorded for this clonotype. This sequence joins TRBV18 and TRBJ1-1; possibly TRBD1 for D (5 bases). Trimming left V 0 bases short and J 0 bases short, with 5 bases between. CDR1 KGHSH and CDR2 LQKENI come from the germline V gene. This CDR3 contains 14 residues. CDR3 sequence (DNA): TGTGCCAGCTCACCACCGGACATGAACACTGAAGCTTTCTTT. Its protein product is CASSPPDMNTEAFF.

At least ten counts were recorded for this clonotype. This rearrangement joins TRBV20-1 to TRBJ2-5; 9 bases map to TRBD2. Trimming took 2 bases from V and 5 from J; bases not matched to a gene: 18. The CDR3 runs to 18 residues. Germline lookup yields CDR1 DFQATT and CDR2 SNEGSKA (reference sequence). CDR3 protein: CSARWASGKTITVETQYF. DNA for the CDR3: TGCAGTGCTAGATGGGCTAGCGGGAAGACTATTACGGTTGAGACCCAGTACTTC.

The table lists this clonotype with many counts. V usage is TRBV20-1 and J usage is TRBJ2-7, with a possible D match to TRBD2 (5 bases). The CDR3 has 14 residues. CDR1 DFQATT and CDR2 SNEGSKA come from the germline V gene (reference sequence). Trimming cost V 5 bases and J 0 bases, with 14 bases left between them. The CDR3 coding sequence is TGCAGTGCTGGACGCACTAGAAGCTCCTACGAGCAGTACTTC. This codes for CSAGRTRSSYEQYF.

V and J are TRBV4-3 and TRBJ2-7; 11 bases agree with TRBD1. The CDR3 has 17 amino acids. In germline, CDR1 is LGHNA, CDR2 YSLEER. Trimming at V came to 2 bases and at J to 7 bases, leaving 13 bases not matched to a gene. The CDR3 sequence: CASSQTIPGQGVFEQYF. The DNA of the CDR3 is TGCGCCAGCAGCCAAACGATCCCGGGACAGGGGGTGTTTGAGCAGTACTTC.

The chain has TRBV20-1 and TRBJ2-2; 8 bases map to TRBD1. This CDR3 contains 16 residues. Germline CDR1 and CDR2: DFQATT and SNEGSKA (reference sequence). The ends lost 1 base at V and 5 bases at J; junction bases unmatched: 9. The CDR3 sequence: CSARATGALRTGELFF. In nucleotides, the CDR3 is TGCAGTGCTAGAGCGACAGGGGCCTTGAGGACCGGGGAGCTGTTTTTT.

This clonotype showed up many times. The CDR3 is CASSYLGTRYNEQFF. The CDR3 nucleotides read TGTGCCAGCAGTTACCTCGGGACTCGGTACAATGAGCAGTTCTTC. The chain is built from TRBV28 and TRBJ2-1, with D possibly TRBD2 on 6 matching bases. The germline V gene has CDR1 MDHEN and CDR2 SYDVKM. The CDR3 totals 15 residues. Deletions cut 4 bases from V and 4 bases from J, with 14 bases between.

The chain employs TRBV6-1 and TRBJ2-7; perhaps TRBD1 as D (5 bases). The CDR3 loop spans 13 amino acids. Germline loops: CDR1 MNHNS, CDR2 SASEGT. The ends were cut back, 8 bases at V and 3 bases at J, with 14 bases in the middle. The CDR3: CASGSVGDYEQYF. CDR3 DNA sequence: TGTGCCAGCGGATCGGTAGGGGACTACGAGCAGTACTTC.

There are a few counts of this clonotype. The CDR3 DNA sequence: TGTGCCAGCAGTCCAAACAGGGGGCAAAAGGGCACCGGGGAGCTGTTTTTT. It is translated as CASSPNRGQKGTGELFF. The rearrangement links TRBV7-3 to TRBJ2-2, with 9 bases that match TRBD1. The CDR3 runs to 17 residues. Unmatched junction bases numbered 12, after V lost 6 bases and J lost 4 bases. Germline V lookup: CDR1 SGHTA, CDR2 FQGTGA.

This clonotype was seen repeatedly, ten times or more. The V call is TRBV7-8, the J call TRBJ2-4; 10 positions match TRBD2. This CDR3 region has 19 residues. V shed 0 bases, J shed 6 bases, and the junction held 14 bases outside the gene matches. The germline gives CDR1 SGHVS, CDR2 FQNEAQ. The CDR3 coding sequence is TGTGCCAGCAGCTTAGCAGGCCTAGCGGGAGTGGGAGGTGGAAACATTCAGTACTTC. It translates to CASSLAGLAGVGGGNIQYF.

The chain combines TRBV2 with TRBJ2-5; 10 bases agree with TRBD2. There are 13 residues in the CDR3. Germline V lookup: CDR1 SNHLY, CDR2 FYNNEI. Unmatched junction bases numbered 1, after V lost 6 bases and J lost 3 bases. The CDR3 here is CASRSGREETQYF. In nucleotides, the CDR3 is TGTGCCAGCAGGAGCGGGAGGGAAGAGACCCAGTACTTC.

This clonotype has just one count. A much larger clone differs by one base, so this may be a read error. This rearrangement joins TRBV7-2 to TRBJ1-6; D not certain. V gave up 7 bases and J gave up 10 bases, with 17 bases separating them. Germline loops: CDR1 SGHTA, CDR2 FQGNSA. The CDR3 has 14 residues. The CDR3 coding sequence is TGTGCCAGCACCCTTGGTCGGGAAAACTCACCCCTCCACTTT. Protein product: CASTLGRENSPLHF.

The rearrangement links TRBV12-3 or TRBV12-4 to TRBJ2-1; D gene ambiguous. The CDR3 loop spans 12 amino acids. Trimming left V 6 bases short and J 7 bases short, with 10 bases between. CDR3 residues: CASRTYLNEQFF. Written as DNA, the CDR3 is TGTGCCAGCAGAACCTACTTGAATGAGCAGTTCTTC.

This chain joins TRBV5-6 and TRBJ1-4, with D possibly being TRBD1 (6 bases). Germline V gives CDR1 SGHDT, CDR2 YYEEEE. Between the trimmed V and J ends, which lost 2 bases and 8 bases, there was a span of 19 bases. The length of the CDR3 is 16 residues. This CDR3 is CASSFTGSGSREKLFF. The DNA of the CDR3 is TGTGCCAGCAGCTTCACAGGGTCGGGGTCGAGAGAAAAACTGTTTTTT.

This clonotype was observed at least ten times. This sequence joins TRBV12-5 and TRBJ1-1; D call uncertain. CDR3 length equals 13 residues. V shed 4 bases and J shed 1 base, with 7 bases lying between them. CDR1 is LGHNT and CDR2 is FRNRAP in the germline V gene. Written as DNA, the CDR3 is TGTGCTAGTGGTTACAAGCCGAACACTGAAGCTTTCTTT. Encoded protein: CASGYKPNTEAFF.

This clonotype was counted ten times or more. The chain joins TRBV27 to TRBJ2-7; 12 bases line up with TRBD2. Trimming cost V 6 bases and J 2 bases; bases outside gene matches: 5. Germline-derived CDR1 and CDR2 are MNHEY and SMNVEV (reference sequence). CDR3 length equals 15 residues. CDR3 amino acids: CASSLTSGGPYEQYF. CDR3 nucleotide sequence: TGTGCCAGCAGCCTTACTAGCGGGGGGCCCTACGAGCAGTACTTC.

On this clonotype itself: This may be a read error: a much more frequent sequence differs by one nucleotide. The chain carries TRBV2 and TRBJ2-7, with 8 bases lining up with TRBD2. Per the germline V gene, CDR1 is SNHLY and CDR2 is FYNNEI. This CDR3 region has 14 residues. Here the CDR3 reads CVSKIGTRGFEQYF. CDR3 DNA sequence: TGTGTCAGCAAAATAGGGACTAGGGGGTTCGAGCAGTACTTC.

The gene calls are TRBV10-3 and TRBJ2-1; D may match TRBD1 or TRBD2 (5 bases each). The CDR3 is 15 amino acids. CDR1 and CDR2 (germline): ENHRY, SYGVKD. V gave up 5 bases and J gave up 8 bases, with 19 bases separating them. CDR3 amino acids: CAISRTLDTNDEQFF. The CDR3 DNA sequence: TGTGCCATCAGTAGGACACTAGACACCAATGATGAGCAGTTCTTC.

This clonotype appeared a few times. The chain is built from TRBV27 and TRBJ1-6, with D perhaps TRBD1 (5 bases). Deletions cut 4 bases from V and 10 bases from J, with 20 bases between. The CDR3 runs to 16 residues. In germline, CDR1 is MNHEY, CDR2 SMNVEV (reference sequence). CDR3 sequence (DNA): TGTGCCAGCAGTTCGCCCTATACAGGTTTTGACTCACCCCTCCACTTT. This codes for CASSSPYTGFDSPLHF.